Listed here are 22 T cell receptor beta chains from one sample, sequenced in a study of T cells in Graves' hyperthyroidism and ophthalmopathy. Regions amplified from RNA transcripts were the TCR beta CDR3 regions. In the first-round RT-PCR of the TCR CDR3, the HTBI primer set was used. TCRdb re-called the multiplex PCR reads through MiXCR, storing one row per CDR3 protein. This table has about 600,000 distinct CDR3 sequences, approximately 16% appearing once. Sequenced material: blood. These TCRs come from a woman in her thirties or forties with Graves' ophthalmopathy.

This clonotype showed up just a few times. This chain connects TRBV3-1 to TRBJ2-4; D is unresolved. The CDR3 is 12 amino acids. The V end was cut by 1 base, the J end by 11 bases, with 9 bases between. Germline CDR1 and CDR2: LGHDT and YNNKEL (reference sequence). The CDR3 is CASSQVRTFQYF. CDR3 bases: TGTGCCAGCAGCCAAGTGAGGACGTTTCAGTACTTC. The full variable domain, completed using reference TRBV3-1 and TRBJ2-4, is DTAVSQTPKYLVTQMGNDKSIKCEQNLGHDTMYWYKQDSKKFLKIMFSYNNKELIINETVPNRFSPKSPDKAHLNLHINSLELGDSAVYFCASSQVRTFQYFGAGTRLSVL.

This clonotype occurred many times. The chain uses TRBV11-1 and TRBJ2-7; 8 bases are shared with TRBD2. CDR1 SGHAT and CDR2 FQDESV come from the germline V gene (reference sequence). With V trimmed by 2 bases and J by 4 bases, 10 bases remained unmatched. This CDR3 is built from 16 residues. CDR3 protein: CASSLQGSGSSYEQYF. The CDR3 bases are TGTGCCAGCAGCTTACAAGGAAGCGGGAGTTCATACGAGCAGTACTTC.

A word on this clonotype: At one end, the junction sequence differs from germline, possibly due to a read error. This rearrangement joins TRBV15 to TRBJ2-2; possible D gene TRBD2, 5 bases. Germline values: CDR1 LNHNV, CDR2 YYDKDF (reference sequence). The CDR3 runs to 14 residues. The CDR3 DNA sequence: TGTGCCACCAGCAGAGATCGGGGAACCGGGAAGCTGTTTTTT. Translating it yields CATSRDRGTGKLFF.

This clonotype was counted many times. The chain joins TRBV5-1 to TRBJ1-1, with a tentative D call TRBD1 (6 bases). The V end was cut by 4 bases, the J end by 4 bases, with 11 bases between. CDR3 size: 13 residues. In germline, CDR1 is SGHRS, CDR2 YFSETQ. The CDR3, as DNA: TGCGCCAGCAGCGTAACAGGGTTCACTGAAGCTTTCTTT. Residues: CASSVTGFTEAFF.

This clonotype was counted ten times or more. The rearrangement links TRBV6-1 to TRBJ2-1; 8 bases align to TRBD2. CDR1 is MNHNS, CDR2 SASEGT, per germline. The CDR3 sequence is 16 residues long. The trim removed 1 base at V and 2 bases at J, leaving 4 bases unmatched. The CDR3 DNA reads TGTGCCAGCAGTGAAGGGGCTAGCGGGCCCTACAATGAGCAGTTCTTC. Protein: CASSEGASGPYNEQFF.

In DNA form, the CDR3 reads TGTGCCAGTAAACTTTCCGGGACAGGAATTAATTCACCCCTCCACTTT. Translating it yields CASKLSGTGINSPLHF. The genes are TRBV19 and TRBJ1-6, with TRBD1 matching 8 bases. Losses at the gene ends were 7 bases for V and 6 bases for J; bases not matched to a gene: 11. Germline V lookup: CDR1 LNHDA, CDR2 SQIVND (reference sequence). CDR3 length: 16 residues.

This clonotype was picked up many times. The CDR3 sequence: CASSSLRAATDTQYF. CDR3 nucleotide sequence: TGTGCCAGCAGCTCTCTACGAGCGGCCACAGATACGCAGTATTTT. The rearrangement uses TRBV6-1 and TRBJ2-3; a weak D match, TRBD2 (5 bases). In germline, CDR1 is MNHNS, CDR2 SASEGT. This CDR3 is built from 15 residues. Between the trimmed V and J ends, which lost 6 bases and 2 bases, there was a span of 15 bases.

This clonotype was recorded at least ten times. This sequence joins TRBV6-2 or TRBV6-3 and TRBJ2-5, with 7 bases fitting TRBD1. The ends lost 6 bases at V and 4 bases at J; junction bases unmatched: 11. The CDR3 consists of 15 residues. Germline loops: CDR1 MNHEY, CDR2 SVGEGT. CDR3 nucleotide sequence: TGTGCCAGCAGAGTGACAGGGACGACTGGAGAGACCCAGTACTTC. Protein sequence: CASRVTGTTGETQYF.

This clonotype was seen ten or more times. The V gene is TRBV28, the J gene TRBJ2-1; a weak D match, TRBD2 (5 bases). CDR3 size: 16 residues. Trimming pared 8 bases from V and 4 bases from J, leaving 21 bases between. In germline, CDR1 is MDHEN, CDR2 SYDVKM. The DNA of the CDR3 is TGTGCCAGCGGTGAGGGCGGCACTCCCGTTTACAATGAGCAGTTCTTC. Residues: CASGEGGTPVYNEQFF.

The table lists this clonotype with a count of one. The chain joins TRBV7-2 to TRBJ2-2; TRBD1 matches 8 bases. Germline CDR1 is SGHTA and CDR2 is FQGNSA. The J segment lost 5 bases and the V segment lost 5 bases, leaving 16 bases of the junction unmatched. The CDR3 runs to 18 residues. The CDR3 nucleotides read TGTGCCAGCAGCCAAGACGGAGGAACAGGGGGAAGGACCGGGGAGCTGTTTTTT. It encodes CASSQDGGTGGRTGELFF.

This clonotype showed up just a few times. The chain carries TRBV27 and TRBJ2-3; tentative D call: TRBD2 (6 bases). The CDR3 has 15 residues. With 8 bases removed from V and 2 bases from J, the gap between germline ends came to 17 bases. The germline gives CDR1 MNHEY, CDR2 SMNVEV (reference sequence). The CDR3 reads CASGDYPGVTDTQYF. CDR3 DNA sequence: TGTGCCAGCGGTGACTATCCGGGAGTCACAGATACGCAGTATTTT.

This clonotype came up many times. The rearrangement uses TRBV7-6 and TRBJ2-3; D possibly corresponds to TRBD1 (6 bases). V shed 1 base and J shed 4 bases, with 15 bases lying between them. The CDR3 sequence is 16 residues long. Germline V gene data show CDR1 as SGHVS and CDR2 as FNYEAQ. The CDR3 bases are TGTGCCAGCAGCTTAGTCTTGGGACAAGGCCCAGATACGCAGTATTTT. It is translated as CASSLVLGQGPDTQYF.

The sample holds many counts of this clonotype. The chain carries TRBV6-6 and TRBJ1-2, with TRBD1 matching 7 bases. V lost 2 bases to trimming and J lost 8 bases; unmatched junction nucleotides: 5. The CDR3 sequence is 13 residues long. Germline V lookup: CDR1 MNHNY, CDR2 SVGAGI (reference sequence). The DNA of the CDR3 is TGTGCCAGCAGTTACGGCCGGGACAGAGGCTACACCTTC. This codes for CASSYGRDRGYTF.

This clonotype was counted at least ten times. V is TRBV6-2 or TRBV6-3 and J is TRBJ2-1; 7 bases match TRBD1. There are 16 residues in the CDR3. V trimming: 2 bases; J trimming: 5 bases; junction bases outside the gene matches: 9. Germline CDR1 is MNHEY and CDR2 is SVGEGT. This CDR3 reads CASSYVRTGRDNEQFF. CDR3 bases: TGTGCCAGCAGTTACGTCCGGACAGGCCGCGACAATGAGCAGTTCTTC.

This clonotype was observed many times. The chain is built from TRBV20-1 and TRBJ2-3, with a possible D match to TRBD2 (6 bases). The CDR3 contains 12 residues. Trimming took off 3 bases at V and 6 bases at J, with 10 bases between the two ends. CDR1 is DFQATT, CDR2 SNEGSKA, per germline (reference sequence). The CDR3 DNA reads as TGCAGTGCTAGGTGGGCGGGGGATACGCAGTATTTT. It translates to CSARWAGDTQYF.

V usage is TRBV20-1 and J usage is TRBJ1-1, with 11 positions matching TRBD1. From germline, CDR1 is DFQATT and CDR2 SNEGSKA (reference sequence). V trimming: 3 bases; J trimming: 1 base; junction bases outside the gene matches: 7. This CDR3 region has 16 residues. CDR3 nucleotide sequence: TGCAGTGCTAGGATCTCGGGACAGGGGGAGAACACTGAAGCTTTCTTT. It translates to CSARISGQGENTEAFF.

This clonotype was detected only a few times. The chain employs TRBV5-8 and TRBJ2-1; D gene unclear. The germline CDR1 and CDR2 sequences are SGHTS and YDEGEE. This CDR3 has 15 amino acids. The ends were cut back, 0 bases at V and 7 bases at J, with 14 bases in the middle. CDR3 sequence (DNA): TGTGCCAGCAGCTTGGGAATGGCTGCGAATAATGAGCAGTTCTTC. This sequence encodes CASSLGMAANNEQFF.

At least ten counts were recorded for this clonotype. This chain uses TRBV20-1 with TRBJ2-3; TRBD1 matches 7 bases. This CDR3 comprises 14 residues. The V gene end was trimmed by 5 bases and the J gene end by 0 bases; junction bases not matched to a gene: 5. Germline CDR1 reads DFQATT; CDR2 reads SNEGSKA (reference sequence). In DNA form, the CDR3 reads TGCAGTGCTGGGCTAGGGGGCAGCACAGATACGCAGTATTTT. It specifies CSAGLGGSTDTQYF.

This clonotype was detected ten times or more. V usage is TRBV11-3 and J usage is TRBJ2-1, with D perhaps matching TRBD2 (5 bases). Germline assignment: CDR1 SGHNT and CDR2 YENEEA. This CDR3 comprises 15 residues. V was pared by 1 base and J by 5 bases, with 12 bases between. Written as DNA, the CDR3 is TGTGCCAGCAGCTTAGTAGATGCCGGGAACAATGAGCAGTTCTTC. As protein: CASSLVDAGNNEQFF.

This clonotype was picked up a small number of times. The chain uses TRBV12-3 or TRBV12-4 and TRBJ1-4; D unresolved. V was cut by 4 bases and J by 10 bases, with 10 bases left in between. The CDR3 has 12 residues. The CDR3 bases are TGTGCCAGCAGTTCCCGGATCGGAAAACTGTTTTTT. Its translation is CASSSRIGKLFF.

This clonotype was counted only a few times. The chain recombines TRBV19 with TRBJ2-1; D is ambiguous. The V end was cut by 6 bases, the J end by 0 bases, with 12 bases between. The CDR3 contains 15 residues. CDR1 is LNHDA and CDR2 is SQIVND in the germline V gene (reference sequence). CDR3 nucleotide sequence: TGTGCCAGTAGAACATATCCAAGCTCCTACAATGAGCAGTTCTTC. Protein sequence: CASRTYPSSYNEQFF. Using reference TRBV19 and TRBJ2-1 for the parts outside the CDR3, the full variable domain is DGGITQSPKYLFRKEGQNVTLSCEQNLNHDAMYWYRQDPGQGLRLIYYSQIVNDFQKGDIAEGYSVSREKKESFPLTVTSAQKNPTAFYLCASRTYPSSYNEQFFGPGTRLTVL.

This clonotype has more than one count but fewer than ten. The chain recombines TRBV18 with TRBJ1-2; D is unclear. This CDR3 has 13 residues. The germline CDR1 and CDR2 sequences are KGHSH and LQKENI. Between the trimmed V and J ends, which lost 3 bases and 7 bases, there was a span of 12 bases. The CDR3 sequence is CASSPSDGGGYTF. DNA for the CDR3: TGTGCCAGCTCACCCTCGGACGGCGGTGGCTACACCTTC.